This TCR beta chain stems from a study of human T cells and chemical hapten exposure. Each CDR3 protein is one row after TCRdb ran MiXCR on the RACE reads. This sample has 300,000 to 450,000 distinct CDR3 sequences, with 5% to 6.5% found just once. The CDR3 spans 13 residues. Trimming left V 3 bases short and J 8 bases short, with 11 bases between. Germline V CDR1 and CDR2: LGHDT, YNNKEL (reference sequence). This clonotype was detected only a few times. Time point indicated: pre-sensitization, week 0. As for treatment: therapeutic diphenylcyclopropenone sensitization with weekly scalp DPC. The input for sequencing was whole blood, taken in connection with sensitization to the hapten diphenylcyclopropenone (DPC). The chain carries TRBV3-1 and TRBJ2-1; D remains unclear. This clonotype was sampled from a woman between 50 and 59 years old with alopecia areata. Some clones in this sample may be carry-over from other donors' samples. The CDR3 region is CASSHPRSDEQFF. As DNA, the CDR3 is TGTGCCAGCAGCCACCCAAGATCGGATGAGCAGTTCTTC.